Detailed here is one TCR beta chain. In the source study's methods: Reference gene primer amplification gave nucleated cell count estimates. TCRdb's table, derived via immunoSEQ multiplex PCR, lists solely in-frame clones and lacks some. V, J and clone size are those of that table, while D and trimming were read from the DNA. The sample carries fewer than 300,000 clones, 91% recorded once. The source of the sample is a study of blood T cell repertoires in COVID-19. One Seattle source followed patients from active infection through their disease course. This receptor was obtained from a person between 18 and 35 years old with COVID-19, enrolled during active disease. The source material was peripheral blood.

Here the CDR3 DNA reads TGCGCCAGCAGTGGTACAGGGTCCTCTGGAAACACCATATATTTT. It specifies CASSGTGSSGNTIYF. V usage is TRBV10-2 and J usage is TRBJ1-3; D is perhaps TRBD1 (6 bases). The V gene's germline CDR1 is WSHSY and CDR2 SAAADI. This CDR3 contains 15 residues. Trimming removed 4 bases at V and 0 bases at J, with 10 bases between.